Each of the 17 T cell receptor beta chains below was sequenced from the same sample in a study of blood T cell repertoires in COVID-19 (dated by TCRdb to the early 2020s). The protocol used for the library was the immunoSEQ multiplex PCR assay. TCRdb took this table from immuneACCESS and kept in-frame rearrangements with V and J called. Such tables lack part of the clones; where checked against another copy, unresolved V genes explain under half of the gap, and the rest is unexplained. The sample contains 200,000 to 250,000 clones, 92% of them found a single time. Jointly, the top ten make up approximately 1.2% of the sample. Sequencing was done on a sample of peripheral blood. All receptors come from a man aged 25-40 years with acute or convalescent COVID-19.

The chain employs TRBV6-5 and TRBJ2-6, with a tentative D call TRBD2 (5 bases). The ends were cut back, 7 bases at V and 1 base at J, with 5 bases in the middle. CDR1 is MNHEY, CDR2 SVGAGI, per germline. The CDR3 is made up of 13 amino acids. The CDR3 here is CASKRSGANVLTF. The DNA of the CDR3 is TGTGCCAGCAAGCGGTCTGGGGCCAACGTCCTGACTTTC.

The chain links TRBV5-5 to TRBJ2-5, with 11 bases aligning to TRBD2. Germline CDR1 and CDR2: SGHKS and YYEKEE (reference sequence). J gave up 1 base and V 3 bases, and 8 bases lay outside the gene matches. The CDR3 is 17 amino acids. The chain's CDR3 is CASSSIGLAGSQETQYF. The CDR3 bases are TGTGCCAGCAGCTCCATAGGACTAGCGGGTTCCCAAGAGACCCAGTACTTC.

For this clone: Other nucleotide sequences in the sample specify the same CDR3. V and J are TRBV29-1 and TRBJ1-2; the match to TRBD1 covers 9 bases. The V gene end was trimmed by 6 bases and the J gene end by 5 bases; junction bases not matched to a gene: 1. The CDR3 is 11 residues long. The germline gives CDR1 SQVTM, CDR2 ANQGSEA. In nucleotides, the CDR3 is TGCAGCGTGGACAGGGGTTATGGCTACACCTTC. As protein: CSVDRGYGYTF.

The chain is built from TRBV19 and TRBJ2-1, with D perhaps matching TRBD2 (5 bases). The CDR3 runs to 15 residues. Germline CDR1 is LNHDA and CDR2 is SQIVND (reference sequence). The ends were cut back, 3 bases at V and 2 bases at J, with 11 bases in the middle. This chain's CDR3 is CASSIWPSPYNEQFF. In DNA, the CDR3 is TGTGCCAGTAGTATCTGGCCTAGCCCCTACAATGAGCAGTTCTTC. Full variable domain (missing parts from reference TRBV19 and TRBJ2-1): DGGITQSPKYLFRKEGQNVTLSCEQNLNHDAMYWYRQDPGQGLRLIYYSQIVNDFQKGDIAEGYSVSREKKESFPLTVTSAQKNPTAFYLCASSIWPSPYNEQFFGPGTRLTVL.

In this sample, this clone turned up once. V and J are TRBV7-9 and TRBJ1-4; 7 nucleotides agree with TRBD1. J was trimmed by 8 bases and V by 5 bases; bases with no gene match: 11. CDR1 is SEHNR and CDR2 is FQNEAQ in the germline V gene (reference sequence). The CDR3 consists of 15 residues. This CDR3 reads CASSPVQGQDEKLFF. CDR3 nucleotides: TGTGCCAGCAGCCCTGTACAGGGGCAAGACGAAAAACTGTTTTTT.

This chain connects TRBV28 to TRBJ1-6; D is perhaps TRBD1 (5 bases). V lost 7 bases, J lost 2 bases, and 9 bases lay in between. Germline CDR1 reads MDHEN; CDR2 reads SYDVKM. This CDR3 has 14 amino acids. In nucleotides, the CDR3 is TGTGCCAGCACCCGGACACCCTATAATTCACCCCTCCACTTT. This sequence encodes CASTRTPYNSPLHF.

The chain combines TRBV3-1 (or the pseudogene TRBV3-2) with TRBJ2-7, with 7 bases matching TRBD1. CDR3 length: 13 residues. The junction had 9 bases not matched to a gene; V was cut back by 8 bases and J by 5 bases. CDR1 and CDR2 (germline): LGHDT, YNNKEL (reference sequence). The CDR3: CASDRAQRDEQYF. The DNA of the CDR3 is TGTGCCAGCGACAGGGCCCAGAGGGACGAGCAGTACTTC.

This rearrangement joins TRBV14 to TRBJ2-3; 8 nucleotides agree with TRBD2. The CDR3 is made up of 20 amino acids. J was trimmed by 0 bases and V by 4 bases; bases with no gene match: 18. Germline CDR1 reads SGHDN; CDR2 reads FVKESK. CDR3 DNA sequence: TGTGCCAGCAGCCCTCTCAGGGTAGCGGGGCAAATTTCTAGCACAGATACGCAGTATTTT. Translated, it gives CASSPLRVAGQISSTDTQYF.

V is TRBV6-5 and J is TRBJ1-2, with TRBD1 matching 11 bases. J was trimmed by 5 bases and V by 4 bases; bases with no gene match: 9. The V gene's germline CDR1 is MNHEY and CDR2 SVGAGI. CDR3 length: 16 amino acids. DNA for the CDR3: TGTGCCAGCAGTTCCGGGACAGGGGGTTATCAGTATGGCTACACCTTC. Protein sequence: CASSSGTGGYQYGYTF.

In this sample, this clone turned up once. The J gene is TRBJ1-2, the V gene TRBV7-8; D uncertain. Germline CDR1 is SGHVS and CDR2 is FQNEAQ. The V end was cut by 1 base, the J end by 0 bases, with 9 bases between. The CDR3 extends over 15 amino acids. CDR3 coding DNA: TGTGCCAGCAGCTTAGGGCCTTTCTCTAACTATGGCTACACCTTC. Translated, it gives CASSLGPFSNYGYTF.

The chain has TRBV28 and TRBJ2-3; a possible D gene is TRBD2 (5 bases). V was trimmed by 6 bases and J by 7 bases, leaving 17 bases between them. This CDR3 is 14 amino acids long. Per the germline V gene, CDR1 is MDHEN and CDR2 is SYDVKM. This CDR3 is CASSAFYGGHTQYF. The CDR3 bases are TGTGCCAGCAGCGCGTTTTACGGCGGGCATACGCAGTATTTT.

This clone was seen once. The chain recombines TRBV4-1 with TRBJ2-1; D might be TRBD1 (5 bases). Trimming took off 1 base at V and 0 bases at J, with 10 bases between the two ends. CDR1 is MGHRA and CDR2 is YSYEKL in the germline V gene. The CDR3 totals 16 residues. The CDR3, as DNA: TGCGCCAGCAGCCAAGGGCAGGGTCTCTCCTACAATGAGCAGTTCTTC. Protein sequence: CASSQGQGLSYNEQFF.

This clone has only one observation. This chain joins TRBV3-1 (or the pseudogene TRBV3-2) and TRBJ2-5; TRBD2 aligns across 7 bases. The germline gives CDR1 LGHDT, CDR2 YNNKEL (reference sequence). The CDR3 covers 14 residues. The J segment lost 5 bases and the V segment lost 1 base, leaving 4 bases of the junction unmatched. The CDR3 reads CASSQGGGRETQYF. In DNA form, the CDR3 reads TGTGCCAGCAGCCAAGGGGGGGGTCGGGAGACCCAGTACTTC.

This chain links TRBV5-4 with TRBJ1-2, with TRBD1 matching over 7 bases. Trimming cost V 0 bases and J 8 bases; bases outside gene matches: 10. This CDR3 spans 15 amino acids. Germline values: CDR1 SGHNT, CDR2 YYREEE (reference sequence). The CDR3 sequence is CASSLASGDSGGYTF. CDR3 DNA sequence: TGTGCCAGCAGCTTGGCCTCAGGGGACAGTGGAGGCTACACCTTC.

This chain uses TRBV5-4 with TRBJ1-6; 7 bases fit TRBD1. CDR1 is SGHNT and CDR2 is YYREEE in the germline V gene (reference sequence). The length of the CDR3 is 15 residues. J was trimmed by 9 bases and V by 0 bases; bases with no gene match: 6. CDR3 in amino acids: CASSLGQDRSSPLHF. CDR3 DNA sequence: TGTGCCAGCAGCTTGGGGCAGGACAGGAGTTCACCCCTCCACTTT. Based on the CDR3 plus reference TRBV5-4 and TRBJ1-6, the full variable domain is ETGVTQSPTHLIKTRGQQVTLRCSSQSGHNTVSWYQQALGQGPQFIFQYYREEENGRGNFPPRFSGLQFPNYSSELNVNALELDDSALYLCASSLGQDRSSPLHFGNGTRLTVT.

The rearrangement links TRBV9 to TRBJ2-5; perhaps TRBD2 as D (5 bases). Germline loops: CDR1 SGDLS, CDR2 YYNGEE. The CDR3 spans 15 residues. The germline V and J ends were trimmed by 0 bases and 4 bases, with 13 bases remaining between them. The CDR3 DNA is TGTGCCAGCAGCGTAGCTACCGGGGTCGCAGAGACCCAGTACTTC. Translating it yields CASSVATGVAETQYF.

The chain carries TRBV10-3 and TRBJ1-4; TRBD1 aligns across 7 bases. Germline V gene data show CDR1 as ENHRY and CDR2 as SYGVKD. J gave up 0 bases and V 4 bases, and 8 bases lay outside the gene matches. The CDR3 spans 17 residues. CDR3 sequence reads: CAISGGGGTATNEKLFF. CDR3 in DNA: TGTGCCATCAGTGGTGGGGGCGGGACAGCAACTAATGAAAAACTGTTTTTT.